This T cell receptor (beta chain) was recovered during a study of technical replicates of blood from several donors. Clones were read by immunoSEQ multiplex PCR, and TCRdb kept only the in-frame ones, dropping some. The table includes around 93,000 clones, 85% to 95% detected once. Deletions cut 6 bases from V and 15 bases from J, with 18 bases between. CDR1 and CDR2 (germline): SNHLY, FYNNEI. This CDR3 spans 12 amino acids. The chain is built from TRBV2 and TRBJ1-5; D is perhaps TRBD1 (5 bases). The sequence derives from a human donor in good health. The sequenced sample was T cells isolated from PBMCs. In nucleotides, the CDR3 is TGTGCCAGCAGCGTGGGGGGGTACAGGCCGCATTTT. It encodes CASSVGGYRPHF.